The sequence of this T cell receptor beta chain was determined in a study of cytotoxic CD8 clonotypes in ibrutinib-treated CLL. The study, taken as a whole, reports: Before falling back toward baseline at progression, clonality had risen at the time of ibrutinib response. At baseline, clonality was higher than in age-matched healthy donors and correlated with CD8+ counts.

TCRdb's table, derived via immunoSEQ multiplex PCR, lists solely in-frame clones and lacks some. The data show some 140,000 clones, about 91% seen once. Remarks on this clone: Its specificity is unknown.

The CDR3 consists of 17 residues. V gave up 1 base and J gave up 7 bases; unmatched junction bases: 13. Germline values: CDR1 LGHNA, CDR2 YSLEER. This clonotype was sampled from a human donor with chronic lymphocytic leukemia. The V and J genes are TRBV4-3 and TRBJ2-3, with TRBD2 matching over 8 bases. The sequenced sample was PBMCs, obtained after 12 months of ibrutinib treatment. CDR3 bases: TGCGCCAGCAGCCAAGTCCTTTCCGGGACTAGAGCTCATACGCAGTATTTT. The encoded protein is CASSQVLSGTRAHTQYF.